Below are 20 T cell receptor beta chains sequenced from a single sample in a study of control samples from healthy donors and cancer patients. The repertoire was sequenced with immunoSEQ multiplex PCR; TCRdb's copy has only in-frame clones and lacks some. The table has 100,000 to 150,000 clones, around 90% seen once. The sequenced sample was blood. The receptors come from a middle-aged man in good health.

J is TRBJ2-7 and V is TRBV5-1; perhaps D is TRBD1 or TRBD2 (6 bases each). Germline V gives CDR1 SGHRS, CDR2 YFSETQ. V lost 3 bases, J lost 2 bases, and 15 bases lay in between. This CDR3 is built from 15 residues. CDR3 sequence (DNA): TGCGCCAGCAGCTCGTCGGCGGGACAACCCTACGAGCAGTACTTC. This gives the protein CASSSSAGQPYEQYF.

V and J are TRBV29-1 and TRBJ2-3; D unresolved. Looked up from germline, CDR1 is SQVTM and CDR2 is ANQGSEA. The CDR3 totals 16 residues. Trimming stripped 6 bases from V and 0 bases from J, with 19 bases between. The CDR3 protein is CSVTPSILFSTDTQYF. Here the CDR3 DNA reads TGCAGCGTCACCCCCAGTATACTATTTAGCACAGATACGCAGTATTTT.

The J gene is TRBJ2-7, the V gene TRBV4-2, with D tentatively TRBD1 or TRBD2 (5 bases each). CDR1 is LGHNA, CDR2 YNFKEQ, per germline. The V end was cut by 0 bases, the J end by 4 bases, with 16 bases between. The length of the CDR3 is 16 residues. The CDR3 DNA sequence: TGTGCCAGCAGCCAAGACCTATGGGACGAAAGATACGAGCAGTACTTC. Protein product: CASSQDLWDERYEQYF.

The chain recombines TRBV30 with TRBJ2-7; D gene unclear. The V gene lost 0 bases and the J gene lost 7 bases, with 13 bases spanning the gap. The CDR3 contains 13 residues. Germline CDR1 GTSNPN, CDR2 SVGIG (reference sequence). The CDR3 protein is CAWSVSGFREQYF. The CDR3 DNA is TGTGCCTGGAGTGTATCTGGCTTCAGGGAGCAGTACTTC. Drawing the rest from reference TRBV30 and TRBJ2-7, the complete variable domain is SQTIHQWPATLVQPVGSPLSLECTVEGTSNPNLYWYRQAAGRGLQLLFYSVGIGQISSEVPQNLSASRPQDRQFILSSKKLLLSDSGFYLCAWSVSGFREQYFGPGTRLTVT.

CDR3: CATQARTGTDTQYF. CDR3 nucleotides: TGTGCCACCCAAGCCCGAACAGGAACAGATACGCAGTATTTT. The genes are TRBV2 and TRBJ2-3; D perhaps matches TRBD1 (5 bases). Germline V CDR1 and CDR2: SNHLY, FYNNEI. This CDR3 spans 14 amino acids. V was pared by 10 bases and J by 3 bases, with 17 bases between.

This clone occurred a few times. The chain is built from TRBV7-3 and TRBJ1-1, with 7 bases fitting TRBD1. The CDR3 covers 12 residues. The junction had 5 bases not matched to a gene; V was cut back by 5 bases and J by 8 bases. CDR1 is SGHTA, CDR2 FQGTGA, per germline. CDR3 in amino acids: CASSPGGGEAFF. The DNA of the CDR3 is TGTGCCAGCAGCCCAGGGGGGGGCGAAGCTTTCTTT.

The J gene is TRBJ2-1, the V gene TRBV30; 10 bases are a match to TRBD2. V gave up 8 bases and J gave up 6 bases; unmatched junction bases: 7. In germline, CDR1 is GTSNPN, CDR2 SVGIG (reference sequence). There are 13 residues in the CDR3. The CDR3, as DNA: TGTGCCGGACCCAGCGGGGGGGCCAATGAGCAGTTCTTC. Protein sequence: CAGPSGGANEQFF.

The chain employs TRBV18 and TRBJ2-1; 7 bases map to TRBD2. Germline V gene sequence: CDR1 KGHSH, CDR2 LQKENI. CDR3 length: 15 residues. The junction had 10 bases not matched to a gene; V was cut back by 4 bases and J by 7 bases. The CDR3: CASSRTGGGLNEQFF. The DNA of the CDR3 is TGTGCCAGCTCACGAACGGGGGGTGGATTGAATGAGCAGTTCTTC.

The chain uses TRBV4-2 and TRBJ2-1; D may be TRBD1 (6 bases). Germline loops: CDR1 LGHNA, CDR2 YNFKEQ. The CDR3 consists of 16 residues. The V and J ends lost 0 bases and 2 bases respectively, with 11 bases between them. CDR3 protein: CASSQDRGDPYNEQFF. Here the CDR3 DNA reads TGTGCCAGCAGCCAAGACAGGGGCGATCCCTACAATGAGCAGTTCTTC.

The chain uses TRBV6-5 and TRBJ2-5; 9 bases are shared with TRBD2. The J segment lost 1 base and the V segment lost 2 bases, leaving 5 bases of the junction unmatched. Germline loops: CDR1 MNHEY, CDR2 SVGAGI. The CDR3 spans 16 residues. Here the CDR3 reads CASSYMLAGTQETQYF. The CDR3 DNA reads as TGTGCCAGCAGTTACATGCTAGCGGGGACCCAAGAGACCCAGTACTTC.

This clone was seen once. V and J are TRBV25-1 and TRBJ1-2; unclear D gene. CDR1 is MGHDK and CDR2 is SYGVNS in the germline V gene. The CDR3 length is 11 residues. Trimming took 6 bases from V and 8 from J, leaving 10 bases between them. In DNA, the CDR3 is TGTGCCAGCAGCCGGGATGGCGGCTACACCTTC. Translation: CASSRDGGYTF.

The V and J genes are TRBV24-1 and TRBJ1-2; TRBD1 aligns across 7 bases. Losses at the gene ends were 3 bases for V and 4 bases for J; bases not matched to a gene: 7. Germline CDR1 is KGHDR and CDR2 is SFDVKD. The CDR3 totals 15 residues. The CDR3 nucleotides are TGTGCCACCAGTGATCCGCGACGGGACAGCTATGGCTACACCTTC. This codes for CATSDPRRDSYGYTF.

The genes are TRBV5-1 and TRBJ2-3, with 12 bases fitting TRBD2. V shed 3 bases and J 3 bases; nucleotides not matched to a gene: 8. The length of the CDR3 is 17 residues. Germline assignment: CDR1 SGHRS and CDR2 YFSETQ. The chain's CDR3 is CASSSQTSGGVTDTQYF. The CDR3 DNA is TGCGCCAGCAGCTCCCAGACTAGCGGGGGAGTTACAGATACGCAGTATTTT.

V gene TRBV21-1 combines with J gene TRBJ2-7. TRBV21-1 has pseudogene status. The CDR3 totals 15 residues. The chain's CDR3 is CASSKRQDPSREQYF. CDR3 nucleotides: TGTGCCAGCAGCAAGAGGCAGGACCCATCGCGGGAGCAGTACTTC.

This sequence joins TRBV3-1 (or the pseudogene TRBV3-2) and TRBJ2-1; 9 bases map to TRBD2. The CDR3 is 16 amino acids. The V segment lost 2 bases and the J segment 4 bases; nucleotides outside the gene matches: 6. Germline lookup yields CDR1 LGHDT and CDR2 YNNKEL (reference sequence). In nucleotides, the CDR3 is TGTGCCAGCAGCCAATTTGCGGGGGGGCAGTACAATGAGCAGTTCTTC. Protein sequence: CASSQFAGGQYNEQFF.

The rearrangement joins TRBV7-2 to TRBJ2-5; 7 bases map to TRBD2. Trimming took 0 bases from V and 5 from J; bases not matched to a gene: 9. Germline CDR1 and CDR2: SGHTA and FQGNSA. The CDR3 contains 16 residues. The CDR3 DNA reads as TGTGCCAGCAGCTTAGCGGGGGGGAGACATCATGAGACCCAGTACTTC. Its translation: CASSLAGGRHHETQYF.

The sample holds one count of this clone. This rearrangement joins TRBV5-1 to TRBJ1-4; 8 bases are shared with TRBD1. This CDR3 comprises 14 residues. CDR1 and CDR2 from the germline V gene are SGHRS and YFSETQ. After removal of 4 bases from V and 8 bases from J, the junction contained 7 bases not matched to a gene. The CDR3 DNA reads as TGCGCCAGCAGCACGCAGGGGGCTGAGGAAAAACTGTTTTTT. Its translation is CASSTQGAEEKLFF.

This clone appeared once. The chain links TRBV29-1 to TRBJ1-2, with a possible D match to TRBD1 (6 bases). Germline-derived CDR1 and CDR2 are SQVTM and ANQGSEA. The V and J ends lost 4 bases and 0 bases respectively, with 12 bases between them. The CDR3 has 14 amino acids. The CDR3 DNA is TGCAGCGTTGGTGGCAGGGGTGCTAACTATGGCTACACCTTC. As protein: CSVGGRGANYGYTF.

Notes on this clone: The same CDR3 also results from other DNA sequences found in this sample. The gene calls are TRBV11-2 and TRBJ2-5, with D uncertain. V shed 3 bases and J shed 4 bases, with 3 bases lying between them. The CDR3 length is 11 residues. CDR1 is SGHAT, CDR2 FQNNGV, per germline. The CDR3 region has the DNA TGTGCCAGCAGCTTGGGAGAGACCCAGTACTTC. Encoded protein: CASSLGETQYF.

V gene TRBV6-6 combines with J gene TRBJ2-1, with a tentative D call TRBD2 (6 bases). The CDR3 length is 13 residues. Germline loops: CDR1 MNHNY, CDR2 SVGAGI (reference sequence). Trimming left V 6 bases short and J 5 bases short, with 11 bases between. In DNA, the CDR3 is TGTGCCAGCAGGCCATCGGGGGACAATGAGCAGTTCTTC. Protein product: CASRPSGDNEQFF.